This T cell receptor (beta chain) was captured in a study of molecular identifiers for immune sequencing clone quantification. Sorting selected naive CD8 T cells with a CD8+CD4-CCR7+CD45RA+ phenotype. Germline V CDR1 and CDR2: SGHTA, FQGNSA. This CDR3 is 15 amino acids long. J was trimmed by 3 bases and V by 1 base; bases with no gene match: 6. By share, this clonotype counts as medium-sized (0.01 to 0.1%). Antigen: not known. Study observations and caveats: Single-cell amounts of spiked Jurkat TCR RNA were reportedly detectable among about a million naive cells.

TCRdb re-analysed the PCR reads in MiXCR, keeping a single row per CDR3 protein. The sample holds fewer than 15,000 distinct CDR3 sequences, 15% to 20% seen once. The chain combines TRBV7-2 with TRBJ2-7; 7 positions match TRBD2. The TCR originated in a human donor in good health. Some libraries in this study had Jurkat cell RNA spiked in. Sequencing was performed on naive CD8+ T cells from blood, with Jurkat cell RNA spiked in. Subset given: FACS-sorted CD8+CD4-CCR7+CD45RA+ naive T cells. Here the CDR3 DNA reads TGTGCCAGCAGCTTAGTTCCTAGCGGCAGCTACGAGCAGTACTTC. It specifies CASSLVPSGSYEQYF.